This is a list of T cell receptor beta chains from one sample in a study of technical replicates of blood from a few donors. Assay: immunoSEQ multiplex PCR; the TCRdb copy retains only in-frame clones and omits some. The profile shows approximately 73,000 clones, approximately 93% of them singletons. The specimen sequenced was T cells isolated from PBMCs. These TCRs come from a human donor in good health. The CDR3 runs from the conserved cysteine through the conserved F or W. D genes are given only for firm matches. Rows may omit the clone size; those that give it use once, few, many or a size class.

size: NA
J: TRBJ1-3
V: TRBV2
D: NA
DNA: TGTGCCAGCAGTGGGACAGCCTACTCTGGAAACACCATATATTTT
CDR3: CASSGTAYSGNTIYF

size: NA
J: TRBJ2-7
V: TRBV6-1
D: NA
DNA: TGTGCCAGCAGTGAAGTGAAGGGGCTTTCCTACGAGCAGTACTTC
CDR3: CASSEVKGLSYEQYF

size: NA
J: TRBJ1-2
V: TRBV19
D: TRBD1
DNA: TGTGCCAGTAGTCGGGACAGGGGAGGTGGCTACACCTTC
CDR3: CASSRDRGGGYTF

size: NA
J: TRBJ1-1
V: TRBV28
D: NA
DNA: TGTGCCAGCAAAGGGGGTTCCGCCCCGAACACTGAAGCTTTCTTT
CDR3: CASKGGSAPNTEAFF

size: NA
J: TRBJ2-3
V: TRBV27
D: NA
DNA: TGTGCCAGCAGTTGGTACAGCGGAAATACAGATACGCAGTATTTT
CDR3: CASSWYSGNTDTQYF

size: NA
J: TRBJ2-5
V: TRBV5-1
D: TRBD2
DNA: TGCGCCAGCACGCGGGGGTGGGACCAAGAGACCCAGTACTTC
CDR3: CASTRGWDQETQYF

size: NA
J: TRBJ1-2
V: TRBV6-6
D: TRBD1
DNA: TGTGCCAGCAGTGAGGGACAGGGAAGCTATGGCTACACCTTC
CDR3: CASSEGQGSYGYTF

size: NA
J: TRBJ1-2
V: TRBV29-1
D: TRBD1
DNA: TGCAGCGTTGAAGAAGGAAAAACGGAGACAGGGAGGTGGTACTATGGCTACACCTTC
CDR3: CSVEEGKTETGRWYYGYTF

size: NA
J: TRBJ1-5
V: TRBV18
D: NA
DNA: TGTGCCAGCTCTTCAACAGGCCCAGACGAACCCCAGCATTTT
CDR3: CASSSTGPDEPQHF

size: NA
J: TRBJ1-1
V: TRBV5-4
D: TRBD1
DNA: TGTGCCAGCAGCTTGATACAGGGGGGTGACACTGAAGCTTTCTTT
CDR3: CASSLIQGGDTEAFF

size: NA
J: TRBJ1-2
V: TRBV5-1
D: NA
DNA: TGCGCCAGCAGCCTACAACAGGGTCCTAACTATGGCTACACCTTC
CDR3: CASSLQQGPNYGYTF

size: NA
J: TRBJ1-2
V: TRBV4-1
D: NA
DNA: TGCGCCAGCAGCCAAGTACGATCGGACAGCTATGGCTACACCTTC
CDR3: CASSQVRSDSYGYTF

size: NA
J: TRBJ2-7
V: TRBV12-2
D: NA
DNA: TGTGCAAGTCGCTTGAGGCTAGCGGGAGGATTCGGGTCCTACGAGCAGTACTTC
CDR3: CASRLRLAGGFGSYEQYF

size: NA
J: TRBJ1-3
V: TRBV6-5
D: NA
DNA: TGTGCCAGCACAGGGGAAAACACCATATATTTT
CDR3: CASTGENTIYF

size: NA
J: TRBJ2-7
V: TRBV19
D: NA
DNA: TGTGCCAGTAGTCCGGGATTGGGTACCTACGAGCAGTACTTC
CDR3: CASSPGLGTYEQYF

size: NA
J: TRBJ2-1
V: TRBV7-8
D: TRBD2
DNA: TGTGCCAGCAGTGGCGGGAGCCCCCCCCATGAGCAGTTCTTC
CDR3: CASSGGSPPHEQFF

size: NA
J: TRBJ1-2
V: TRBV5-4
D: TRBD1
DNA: TGTGCCAGCAGCTGGGGGGTCGCAGGGGGCCGAGGCTATGGCTACACCTTC
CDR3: CASSWGVAGGRGYGYTF

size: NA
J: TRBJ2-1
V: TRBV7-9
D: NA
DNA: TGTGCCAGCAGCTTAGGAGTCTCCTACAATGAGCAGTTCTTC
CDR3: CASSLGVSYNEQFF

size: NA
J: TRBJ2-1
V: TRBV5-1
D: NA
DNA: TGCGCCAGCAGCTCAGAATACCGAGGTTACAATGAGCAGTTCTTC
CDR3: CASSSEYRGYNEQFF

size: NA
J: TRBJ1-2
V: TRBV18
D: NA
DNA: TGTGCCAGCTCACCGCGTGAAGGGGGATCCCTTTCCGCCTATGGCTACACCTTC
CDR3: CASSPREGGSLSAYGYTF

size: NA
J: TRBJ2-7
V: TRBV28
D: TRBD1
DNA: TGTGCCAGCAGTGGGGTGACAGGGACATACGAGCAGTACTTC
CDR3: CASSGVTGTYEQYF

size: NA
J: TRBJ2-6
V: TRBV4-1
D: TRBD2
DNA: TGCGCCAGCAGCCATGCTAGCGGGAGGGCCGGGGCCAACGTCCTGACTTTC
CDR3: CASSHASGRAGANVLTF

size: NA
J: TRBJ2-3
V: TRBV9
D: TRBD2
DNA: TGTGCCAGCAGCGTAGGACTAGCGGATTTCACAGATACGCAGTATTTT
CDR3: CASSVGLADFTDTQYF

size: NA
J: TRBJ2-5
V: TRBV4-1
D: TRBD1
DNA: TGCGCCAGCAGCCAAGTCGGCAGGGGGACAGAGACCCAGTACTTC
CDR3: CASSQVGRGTETQYF

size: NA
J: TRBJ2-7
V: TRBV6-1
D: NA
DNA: TGTGCCAGCAGATGGACAGTCCACGAGCAGTACTTC
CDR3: CASRWTVHEQYF

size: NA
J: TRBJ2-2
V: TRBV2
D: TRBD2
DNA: TGTGCCAGCAGTATCATGGGACTAGCGGGAGCCACCGGGGAGCTGTTTTTT
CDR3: CASSIMGLAGATGELFF

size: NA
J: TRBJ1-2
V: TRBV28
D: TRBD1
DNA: TGTGCCAGCATCCCTGCAGACAGGGTAAAAACGTACTATGGCTACACCTTC
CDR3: CASIPADRVKTYYGYTF

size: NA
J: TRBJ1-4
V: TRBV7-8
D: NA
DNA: TGTGCCAGCAGCCCCCCAGTGGGGGCTCGCGAAAAACTGTTTTTT
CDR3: CASSPPVGAREKLFF

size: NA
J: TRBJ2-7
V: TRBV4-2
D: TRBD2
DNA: TGTGCCAGCAGCCAAGAATATGGGACTACAAGAATGTACGAGCAGTACTTC
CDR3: CASSQEYGTTRMYEQYF

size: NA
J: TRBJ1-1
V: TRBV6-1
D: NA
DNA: TGTGCCAGCAGTGAATGGTCTCCCGGGAGGAACACTGAAGCTTTCTTT
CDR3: CASSEWSPGRNTEAFF

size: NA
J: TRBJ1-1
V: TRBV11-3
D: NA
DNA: TGTGCCAGCAGCTTAGGATGGGAAGGGGATGAAGCTTTCTTT
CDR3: CASSLGWEGDEAFF

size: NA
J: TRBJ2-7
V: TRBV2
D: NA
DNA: TGTGCCAGCAGGGGGCCATTCCCTAAAAATAACGAGCAGTACTTC
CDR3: CASRGPFPKNNEQYF

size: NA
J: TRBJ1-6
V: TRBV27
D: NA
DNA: TGTGCCAGCAGTTTGAGCTCCTATAATTCACCCCTCCACTTT
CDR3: CASSLSSYNSPLHF

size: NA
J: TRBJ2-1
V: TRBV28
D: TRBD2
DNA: TGTGCCAGCAACCTACTAGCGGGAGTAGTGGTTGAGCAGTTCTTC
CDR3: CASNLLAGVVVEQFF

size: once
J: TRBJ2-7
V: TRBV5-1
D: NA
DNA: TGCGCCAGCAGCTTGTCTGGCAATTACGAGCAGTACTTC
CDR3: CASSLSGNYEQYF

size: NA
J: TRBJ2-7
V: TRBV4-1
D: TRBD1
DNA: TGCGCCAGCAGCCCTGACGGGACAGGAGGATCCTACGAGCAGTACTTC
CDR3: CASSPDGTGGSYEQYF

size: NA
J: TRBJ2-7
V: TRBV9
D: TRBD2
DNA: TGTGCCAGCAGCCCCGATGGACTAGCCCGGTACGAGCAGTACTTC
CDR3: CASSPDGLARYEQYF

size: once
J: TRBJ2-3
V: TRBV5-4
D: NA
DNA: TGTGCCAGCAGCTTGGGCCTTGGAGGAGGAGGGGCAGATACGCAGTATTTT
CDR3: CASSLGLGGGGADTQYF

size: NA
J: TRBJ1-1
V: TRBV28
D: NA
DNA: TGTGCCAGCAGTTTATGGGCCACTGAAGCTTTCTTT
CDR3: CASSLWATEAFF

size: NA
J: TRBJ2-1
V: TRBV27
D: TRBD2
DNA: TGTGCCAGTACGCCGGGACTAGGTTCCTCGAGTGAGCAGTTCTTC
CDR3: CASTPGLGSSSEQFF

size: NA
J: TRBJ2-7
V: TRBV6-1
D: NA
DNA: TGTGCCAGCCTCGCAGAGACTACTACCTACGAGCAGTACTTC
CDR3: CASLAETTTYEQYF

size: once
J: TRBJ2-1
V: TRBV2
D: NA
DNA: TGTGCCAGCACCCAGGGGTACAATGAGCAGTTCTTC
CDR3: CASTQGYNEQFF

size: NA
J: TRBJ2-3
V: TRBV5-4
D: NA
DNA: TGTGCCAGCAGCTTGCAGGGGAGAACAGATACGCAGTATTTT
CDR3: CASSLQGRTDTQYF

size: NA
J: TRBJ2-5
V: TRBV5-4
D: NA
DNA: TGTGCCAGCATTAAAGGGGGGACCCAGTACTTC
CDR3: CASIKGGTQYF

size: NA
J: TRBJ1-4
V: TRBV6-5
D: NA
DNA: TGTGCCAGCAGCAGGGAAACTAATGAAAAACTGTTTTTT
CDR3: CASSRETNEKLFF

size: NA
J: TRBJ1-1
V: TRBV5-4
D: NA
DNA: TGTGCCAGCAGCTTGGAGGGGGTTTGGAGGAACACTGAAGCTTTCTTT
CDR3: CASSLEGVWRNTEAFF

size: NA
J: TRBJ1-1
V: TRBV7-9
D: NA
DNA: TGTGCCAGCAGGGCCGTTTTGGGGGCTAAAATGAACACTGAAGCTTTCTTT
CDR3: CASRAVLGAKMNTEAFF

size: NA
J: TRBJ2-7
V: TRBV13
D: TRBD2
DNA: TGTGCCAGCAGCCCTAAGGGACTAGCGGGATCCTACGAGCAGTACTTC
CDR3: CASSPKGLAGSYEQYF

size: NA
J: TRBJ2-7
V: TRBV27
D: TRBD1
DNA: TGTGCCAGCAGTTTGGGGACAGAGGCCCGCGAGCAGTACTTC
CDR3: CASSLGTEAREQYF

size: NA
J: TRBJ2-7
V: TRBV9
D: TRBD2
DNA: TGTGCCAGCAGTGACGAACGAGCGGGGGGCCCCTACGAGCAGTACTTC
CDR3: CASSDERAGGPYEQYF

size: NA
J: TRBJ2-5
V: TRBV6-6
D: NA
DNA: TGTGCCAGCAGTCGACAACGGGAGACCCAGTACTTC
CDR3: CASSRQRETQYF

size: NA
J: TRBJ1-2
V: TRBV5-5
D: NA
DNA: TGTGCCAGCAGCCCGTCGGGAGCTAACTATGGCTACACCTTC
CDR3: CASSPSGANYGYTF

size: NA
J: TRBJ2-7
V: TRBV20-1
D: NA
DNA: TGCAGTGCTGATCAGGCCTACGAGCAGTACTTC
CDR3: CSADQAYEQYF

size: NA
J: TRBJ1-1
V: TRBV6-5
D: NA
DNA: TGTGCCAGCAGTTTACTTGCCAGGGCAGGAACTGAAGCTTTCTTT
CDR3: CASSLLARAGTEAFF

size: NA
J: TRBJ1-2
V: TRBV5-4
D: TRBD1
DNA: TGTGCCAGCAGCTTGGCCGGGACAGAATATGGCTACACCTTC
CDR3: CASSLAGTEYGYTF

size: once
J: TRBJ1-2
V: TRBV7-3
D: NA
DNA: TGTGCCAGCAGCTTAAAAGGGAGTGGTGGCTACACCTTC
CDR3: CASSLKGSGGYTF

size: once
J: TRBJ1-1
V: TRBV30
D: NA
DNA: TGTGCCTGGAGCGGGGGGTCCACTGAAGCTTTCTTT
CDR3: CAWSGGSTEAFF